The 14 T cell receptor beta chains presented below share a single source sample, sequenced in a study of CD8+ T cells in alopecia areata listed by TCRdb under 2018. Libraries were constructed by the immunoSEQ multiplex PCR assay. RNA was extracted from all samples and reverse transcribed into cDNA as template for TCR sequencing. The source is immuneACCESS, and TCRdb retained only in-frame sequences with V and J called. Part of the clones is not carried over; for the studies checked, unresolved V genes explain less than half of this, and the remainder is unexplained. The sample has 120,000 or so clones on record, more than 30% of them singletons. Of the sample, 2.5% to 3.5% is held by the ten largest clones. Sequencing input: CD4+ T cells sorted from blood. Source of these receptors: a human donor with alopecia areata.

The chain employs TRBV30 and TRBJ2-2; no reliable D call. V lost 0 bases and J 8 bases, leaving 7 bases between the germline ends. From germline, CDR1 is GTSNPN and CDR2 SVGIG (reference sequence). CDR3 length equals 12 residues. As DNA, the CDR3 is TGTGCCTGGAGTGTCGGCCCAGGGGAGCTGTTTTTT. The encoded protein is CAWSVGPGELFF. The entire variable domain, with the rest obtained from reference TRBV30 and TRBJ2-2, is as follows: SQTIHQWPATLVQPVGSPLSLECTVEGTSNPNLYWYRQAAGRGLQLLFYSVGIGQISSEVPQNLSASRPQDRQFILSSKKLLLSDSGFYLCAWSVGPGELFFGEGSRLTVL.

This clone showed up just once. This chain connects TRBV5-6 to TRBJ2-1; no clear D. Germline CDR1 reads SGHDT; CDR2 reads YYEEEE. The CDR3 has 16 residues. Deletions cut 4 bases from V and 0 bases from J, with 14 bases between. The CDR3 loop is CASSPPWGRSYNEQFF. The DNA for the CDR3 is TGTGCCAGCAGCCCGCCCTGGGGTCGCTCCTACAATGAGCAGTTCTTC.

The rearrangement uses TRBV5-1 and TRBJ2-2; TRBD1 is a possible D gene (6 bases). Looked up from germline, CDR1 is SGHRS and CDR2 is YFSETQ. The CDR3 has 15 residues. V dropped 4 bases and J dropped 2 bases, with 12 bases sitting between them. The CDR3: CASSPGQLNTGELFF. For the CDR3, the DNA is TGCGCCAGCAGCCCTGGACAGTTAAACACCGGGGAGCTGTTTTTT. The complete variable domain, with remaining parts taken from reference TRBV5-1 and TRBJ2-2, reads KAGVTQTPRYLIKTRGQQVTLSCSPISGHRSVSWYQQTPGQGLQFLFEYFSETQRNKGNFPGRFSGRQFSNSRSEMNVSTLELGDSALYLCASSPGQLNTGELFFGEGSRLTVL.

Here the CDR3 reads CSGRQGDYGYTF. The CDR3 DNA reads TGCAGCGGACGACAGGGTGACTATGGCTACACCTTC. The genes are TRBV29-1 and TRBJ1-2, with 7 bases identical to TRBD1. This CDR3 spans 12 amino acids. After removal of 7 bases from V and 3 bases from J, the junction contained 5 bases not matched to a gene. CDR1 is SQVTM and CDR2 is ANQGSEA in the germline V gene.

The chain employs TRBV30 and TRBJ1-1; 7 nucleotides match TRBD1. Unmatched junction bases numbered 2, after V lost 3 bases and J lost 7 bases. This CDR3 has 11 amino acids. CDR1 GTSNPN and CDR2 SVGIG come from the germline V gene (reference sequence). The CDR3 protein is CAWRRDSEAFF. CDR3 in DNA: TGTGCCTGGAGGCGGGACAGTGAAGCTTTCTTT.

The chain joins TRBV7-2 to TRBJ2-4, with 11 positions matching TRBD2. After removal of 4 bases from V and 2 bases from J, the junction contained 10 bases not matched to a gene. Germline loops: CDR1 SGHTA, CDR2 FQGNSA. This CDR3 spans 18 amino acids. Here the CDR3 DNA reads TGTGCCAGCAGCTCTCAGGGTAGCGGGGGGGCTACCAAAAACATTCAGTACTTC. It yields the protein CASSSQGSGGATKNIQYF.

This clone occurred once. The chain is built from TRBV5-4 and TRBJ2-5; D is possibly TRBD2 (5 bases). CDR3 size: 13 residues. Looked up from germline, CDR1 is SGHNT and CDR2 is YYREEE (reference sequence). Trimming pared 2 bases from V and 4 bases from J, leaving 9 bases between. CDR3 in amino acids: CASSFTGLETQYF. For the CDR3, the DNA is TGTGCCAGCAGCTTTACGGGGTTAGAGACCCAGTACTTC. The full variable domain, with the rest looked up from reference TRBV5-4 and TRBJ2-5, is ETGVTQSPTHLIKTRGQQVTLRCSSQSGHNTVSWYQQALGQGPQFIFQYYREEENGRGNFPPRFSGLQFPNYSSELNVNALELDDSALYLCASSFTGLETQYFGPGTRLLVL.

In DNA form, the CDR3 reads TGTGCCTGGAGTGTACCGTGGCCCGGCAGGGCGCTTGGCTACACCTTC. As protein: CAWSVPWPGRALGYTF. The chain recombines TRBV30 with TRBJ1-2, with TRBD1 as a possible D gene (5 bases). The CDR3 runs 16 residues. Trimming stripped 0 bases from V and 7 bases from J, with 21 bases between. The germline CDR1 and CDR2 sequences are GTSNPN and SVGIG (reference sequence).

This clone has just one count. The rearrangement uses TRBV6-5 and TRBJ2-1; a weak D match, TRBD1 (5 bases). This CDR3 comprises 14 residues. Trimming removed 6 bases from V and 7 bases from J, with 16 bases in between. Germline CDR1 and CDR2: MNHEY and SVGAGI. DNA for the CDR3: TGTGCCAGCAGGTCCGGACAATTGAGGAATGAGCAGTTCTTC. This translates into CASRSGQLRNEQFF.

The rearrangement joins TRBV29-1 to TRBJ2-1; no clear D gene. The CDR3 covers 15 residues. From germline, CDR1 is SQVTM and CDR2 ANQGSEA. Deletions cut 3 bases from V and 0 bases from J, with 12 bases between. The CDR3 DNA reads as TGCAGCGTTGATCGGTGGCAGACCTCCTACAATGAGCAGTTCTTC. Encoded protein: CSVDRWQTSYNEQFF.

The genes are TRBV23-1 and TRBJ1-5, with D possibly TRBD1 on 5 matching bases. TRBV23-1 is an ORF, and what it does is uncertain. The CDR3 is 16 residues long. The V end lost 4 bases, the J end lost 4 bases, and 17 bases lay between the germline ends. CDR3: CASSLPGRKLNQPQHF. The CDR3 DNA reads TGCGCCAGCAGTCTTCCGGGACGGAAATTAAATCAGCCCCAGCATTTT.

Only a few counts were recorded for this clone. The chain links TRBV7-2 to TRBJ2-1, with 8 positions matching TRBD2. V dropped 8 bases and J dropped 2; count of bases not matched to a gene: 5. The length of the CDR3 is 14 residues. CDR1 and CDR2 from the germline V gene are SGHTA and FQGNSA. The CDR3 nucleotides read TGTGCCAGCGGACCGGGACTAGCCTACAATGAGCAGTTCTTC. Encoded protein: CASGPGLAYNEQFF.

This clone came up a few times. This rearrangement joins TRBV29-1 to TRBJ1-1; 9 nucleotides line up with TRBD1. The CDR3 runs to 12 residues. The V gene's germline CDR1 is SQVTM and CDR2 ANQGSEA. The J segment lost 11 bases and the V segment lost 2 bases, leaving 6 bases of the junction unmatched. CDR3 protein: CSVESQGAGAFF. CDR3 sequence (DNA): TGCAGCGTTGAATCACAGGGGGCTGGTGCTTTCTTT.

The chain recombines TRBV30 with TRBJ1-5, with 7 nucleotides matching TRBD1. The CDR3 is 14 amino acids. V was clipped by 1 base and J by 2 bases; unmatched bases: 2. Germline CDR1 and CDR2: GTSNPN and SVGIG (reference sequence). CDR3 in amino acids: CAWSGDRGNQPQHF. CDR3 DNA sequence: TGTGCCTGGAGTGGGGACAGAGGCAATCAGCCCCAGCATTTT.